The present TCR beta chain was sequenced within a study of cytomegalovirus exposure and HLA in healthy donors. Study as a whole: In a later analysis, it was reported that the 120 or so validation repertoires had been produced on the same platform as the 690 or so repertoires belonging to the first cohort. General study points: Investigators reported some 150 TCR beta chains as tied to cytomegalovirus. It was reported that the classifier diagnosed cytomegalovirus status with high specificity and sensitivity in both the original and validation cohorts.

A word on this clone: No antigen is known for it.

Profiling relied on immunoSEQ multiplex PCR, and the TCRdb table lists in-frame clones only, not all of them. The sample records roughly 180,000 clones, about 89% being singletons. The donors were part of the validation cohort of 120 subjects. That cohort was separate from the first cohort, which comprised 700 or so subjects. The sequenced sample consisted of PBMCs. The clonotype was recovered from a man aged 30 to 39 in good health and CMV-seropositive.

The CDR3, as DNA: TGTGCCAGCAGTGAACGTGCAGCATTAGCCAAAAACATTCAGTACTTC. Encoded protein: CASSERAALAKNIQYF. This chain uses TRBV6-1 with TRBJ2-4, with no clear D. Germline loops: CDR1 MNHNS, CDR2 SASEGT. The CDR3 runs to 16 residues. Trimming cost V 2 bases and J 0 bases, with 11 bases left between them.